A single T cell receptor beta chain is shown here with its context. Trimming took 0 bases from V and 4 from J; bases not matched to a gene: 9. Per the germline V gene, CDR1 is SGHNT and CDR2 is YYREEE (reference sequence). This CDR3 is 17 amino acids long. Original processing methods: Estimates of nucleated cell counts were drawn from the amplification of reference gene primers. Clones were read by immunoSEQ multiplex PCR, and TCRdb kept only the in-frame ones, dropping some. Clonal size and the V and J genes are those of that table, whereas D and trimming came from the DNA. The profile shows some 85,000 clones, 75% to 85% of them singletons. This sample was taken from a study of blood T cell repertoires in COVID-19.

The TCR was taken from a woman aged 80 or over with acute or convalescent COVID-19. Sequenced input: peripheral blood. The chain has TRBV5-4 and TRBJ2-2; 7 bases are a match to TRBD2. This CDR3 is CASSLALAGVVTGELFF. Here the CDR3 DNA reads TGTGCCAGCAGCTTGGCCCTGGCGGGGGTTGTCACCGGGGAGCTGTTTTTT.